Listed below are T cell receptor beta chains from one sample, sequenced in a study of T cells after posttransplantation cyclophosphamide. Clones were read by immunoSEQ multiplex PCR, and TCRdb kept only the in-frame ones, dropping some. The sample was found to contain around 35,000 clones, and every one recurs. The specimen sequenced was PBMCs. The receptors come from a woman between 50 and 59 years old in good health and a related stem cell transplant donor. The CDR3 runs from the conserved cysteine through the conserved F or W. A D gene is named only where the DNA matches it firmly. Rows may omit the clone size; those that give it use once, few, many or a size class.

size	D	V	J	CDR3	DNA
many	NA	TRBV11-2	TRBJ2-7	CASSGGQIHYEQYF	TGTGCCAGCAGCGGTGGACAGATCCACTACGAGCAGTACTTC
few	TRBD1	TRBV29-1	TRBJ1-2	CSVNTGGRYGYTF	TGCAGCGTTAACACAGGGGGCAGGTATGGCTACACCTTC
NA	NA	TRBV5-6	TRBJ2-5	CASSAPGTAGLWTQYF	TGTGCCAGCAGCGCTCCCGGGACAGCGGGTTTGTGGACCCAGTACTTC
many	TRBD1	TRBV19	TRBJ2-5	CASSIRQGDETQYF	TGTGCCAGTAGTATACGACAGGGCGACGAGACCCAGTACTTC
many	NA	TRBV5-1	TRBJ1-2	CASSLEGLNYGYTF	TGCGCCAGCAGCCTAGAAGGACTTAACTATGGCTACACCTTC
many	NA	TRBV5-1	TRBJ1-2	CASSLDRVNYGYTF	TGCGCCAGCAGCTTGGACAGGGTTAACTATGGCTACACCTTC
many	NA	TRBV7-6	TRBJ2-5	CASSPSYQETQYF	TGTGCCAGCAGCCCCTCGTACCAAGAGACCCAGTACTTC
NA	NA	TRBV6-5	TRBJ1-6	CASSRTVRDSPLHF	TGTGCCAGCAGCAGGACTGTGAGGGATTCACCCCTCCACTTT
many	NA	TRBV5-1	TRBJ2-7	CASSFDTGTLEQYF	TGCGCCAGCAGCTTTGACACAGGGACCCTCGAGCAGTACTTC
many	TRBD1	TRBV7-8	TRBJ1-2	CASSLRTGGLNYGYTF	TGTGCCAGCAGCTTACGTACAGGGGGCCTTAACTATGGCTACACCTTC
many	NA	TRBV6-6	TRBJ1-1	CASSSQGGSTEAFF	TGTGCCAGCAGTTCACAGGGTGGGAGCACTGAAGCTTTCTTT
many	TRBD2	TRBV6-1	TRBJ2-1	CASNRLAYNEQFF	TGTGCCAGCAACCGACTAGCGTACAATGAGCAGTTCTTC
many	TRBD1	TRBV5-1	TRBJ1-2	CASSNGQGSYGYTF	TGCGCCAGCAGCAACGGACAGGGGAGCTATGGCTACACCTTC
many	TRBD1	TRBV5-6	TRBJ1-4	CASSLGQGWEKLFF	TGTGCCAGCAGCCTCGGACAGGGATGGGAAAAACTGTTTTTT
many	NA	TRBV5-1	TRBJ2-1	CASSLETGSSYNEQFF	TGCGCCAGCAGCTTGGAAACAGGGAGCTCCTACAATGAGCAGTTCTTC
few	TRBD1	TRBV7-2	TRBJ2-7	CASSLEGLGQPSYEQYF	TGTGCCAGCAGCTTAGAGGGCTTGGGACAGCCCTCCTACGAGCAGTACTTC
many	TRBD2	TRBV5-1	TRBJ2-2	CASSPGLAGGHGELFF	TGCGCCAGCAGCCCGGGACTAGCGGGAGGACACGGGGAGCTGTTTTTT
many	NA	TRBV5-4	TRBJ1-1	CASSLAQRFNTEAFF	TGTGCCAGCAGCTTGGCCCAGCGATTTAACACTGAAGCTTTCTTT
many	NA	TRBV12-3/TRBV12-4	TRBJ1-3	CASTPSGEGSGNTIYF	TGTGCCAGCACCCCTAGCGGGGAAGGGTCGGGAAACACCATATATTTT
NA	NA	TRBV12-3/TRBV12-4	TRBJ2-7	CASSLGGVPYEQYF	TGTGCCAGCAGTTTAGGGGGGGTTCCCTACGAGCAGTACTTC
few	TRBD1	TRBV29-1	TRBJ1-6	CSVGGTGSSPLHF	TGCAGCGTTGGGGGGACAGGGAGTTCACCCCTCCACTTT
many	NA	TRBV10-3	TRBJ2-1	CAISAYTSTVNEQFF	TGTGCCATCAGTGCGTATACTAGCACGGTCAATGAGCAGTTCTTC
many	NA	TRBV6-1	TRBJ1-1	CASSEGPEWRNF	TGTGCCAGCAGTGAAGGCCCCGAGTGGCGGAACTTT
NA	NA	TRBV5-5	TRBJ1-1	CASPEGLVGNTEAFF	TGTGCCAGCCCCGAGGGGTTAGTTGGGAACACTGAAGCTTTCTTT
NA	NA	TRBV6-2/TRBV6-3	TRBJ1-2	CASSYKYDRQDGYTF	TGTGCCAGCAGTTATAAATATGACAGACAAGATGGCTACACCTTC
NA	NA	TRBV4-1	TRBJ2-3	CASSQVVGLSTDTQYF	TGCGCCAGCAGCCAAGTCGTGGGGCTTAGCACAGATACGCAGTATTTT
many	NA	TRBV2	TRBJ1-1	CASSDEVVGNAEAFF	TGTGCCAGCAGTGATGAGGTGGTTGGTAATGCTGAAGCTTTCTTT
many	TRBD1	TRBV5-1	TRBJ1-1	CASSLTGTGHTEAFF	TGCGCCAGCAGCCTAACCGGGACAGGGCACACTGAAGCTTTCTTT
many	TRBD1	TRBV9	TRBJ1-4	CASSPLGTGRGKLFF	TGTGCCAGCAGCCCACTCGGGACAGGGAGAGGGAAACTGTTTTTT
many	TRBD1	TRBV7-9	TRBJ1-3	CASSFLTGGELSGNTIYF	TGTGCCAGCAGCTTCTTGACAGGGGGAGAACTCTCTGGAAACACCATATATTTT
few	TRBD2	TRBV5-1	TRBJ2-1	CASSSRLAGIYNEQFF	TGCGCCAGCAGCTCCCGACTAGCGGGAATCTACAATGAGCAGTTCTTC
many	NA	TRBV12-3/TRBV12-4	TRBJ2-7	CASSLRARLTYEQYF	TGTGCCAGCAGTTTAAGGGCCCGCCTCACCTACGAGCAGTACTTC
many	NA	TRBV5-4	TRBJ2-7	CASSPARVVGSEQYF	TGTGCCAGCAGCCCCGCTCGGGTCGTCGGCAGCGAGCAGTACTTC
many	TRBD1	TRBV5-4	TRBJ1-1	CASTMKGAGGLEAFF	TGTGCCAGCACCATGAAGGGGGCAGGGGGGTTGGAAGCTTTCTTT
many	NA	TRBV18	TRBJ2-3	CASSPRGDTDTQYF	TGTGCCAGCTCTCCGCGGGGAGACACAGATACGCAGTATTTT
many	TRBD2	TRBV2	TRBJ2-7	CASSVLLAGGISYEQYF	TGTGCCAGCAGTGTACTCCTAGCGGGAGGAATCTCCTACGAGCAGTACTTC
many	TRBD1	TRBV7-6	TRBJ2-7	CASSLGDRSYEQYF	TGTGCCAGCAGCCTCGGGGACAGGTCATACGAGCAGTACTTC
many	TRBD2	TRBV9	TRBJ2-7	CASSSHRTSGSAYEQYF	TGTGCCAGCAGCTCCCACCGGACTAGCGGGAGCGCCTACGAGCAGTACTTC
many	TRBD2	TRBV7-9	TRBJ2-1	CASSPPGSGRKKFF	TGTGCCAGCAGCCCCCCGGGTAGCGGGAGGAAAAAGTTCTTC
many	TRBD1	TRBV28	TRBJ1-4	CASSPGGYNEKLFF	TGTGCCAGCAGTCCAGGGGGCTATAATGAAAAACTGTTTTTT
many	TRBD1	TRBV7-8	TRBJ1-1	CASSPRTGRGTEAFF	TGTGCCAGCAGTCCCAGGACAGGCCGGGGCACTGAAGCTTTCTTT
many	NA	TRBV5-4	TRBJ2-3	CASSLGGSSTDTQYF	TGTGCCAGCAGCTTGGGCGGTTCTAGCACAGATACGCAGTATTTT
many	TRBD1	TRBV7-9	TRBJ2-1	CASSWTGDNEQFF	TGTGCCAGCAGCTGGACAGGAGACAATGAGCAGTTCTTC
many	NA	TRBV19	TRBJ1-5	CATLSSGTERNQPQHF	TGTGCCACCTTAAGCTCCGGGACTGAGCGCAATCAGCCCCAGCATTTT
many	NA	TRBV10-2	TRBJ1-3	CASSEAGTIFRNTIYF	TGCGCCAGCAGTGAGGCCGGGACAATCTTTCGAAACACCATATATTTT
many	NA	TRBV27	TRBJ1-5	CASSLQGTLRQPQHF	TGTGCCAGCAGCCTACAGGGAACCTTAAGGCAGCCCCAGCATTTT
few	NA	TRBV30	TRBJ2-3	CAWTDISPDTQYF	TGTGCCTGGACGGACATTTCCCCAGATACGCAGTATTTT
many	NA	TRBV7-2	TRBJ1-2	CASSQRGTGRYGYTF	TGTGCCAGCAGCCAAAGGGGCACAGGGAGATATGGCTACACCTTC
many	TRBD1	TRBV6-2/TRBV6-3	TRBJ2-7	CASSRPGTALGEQYF	TGTGCCAGCAGCCGTCCCGGGACAGCACTCGGCGAGCAGTACTTC
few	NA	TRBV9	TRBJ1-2	CASSVGGGWFYGYTF	TGTGCCAGCAGCGTAGGGGGCGGTTGGTTCTATGGCTACACCTTC
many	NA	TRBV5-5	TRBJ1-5	CASSPLYSNQPQHF	TGTGCCAGCAGCCCTTTATATAGCAATCAGCCCCAGCATTTT
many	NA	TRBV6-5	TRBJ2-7	CASSLTPYYEQYF	TGTGCCAGCAGTTTGACACCTTACTACGAGCAGTACTTC
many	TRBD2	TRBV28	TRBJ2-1	CASRAGASGPIYYNEQFF	TGTGCCAGCAGGGCTGGCGCTAGCGGCCCAATCTATTACAATGAGCAGTTCTTC
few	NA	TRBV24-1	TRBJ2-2	CATSGYSDANTGELFF	TGTGCCACCAGTGGTTATAGCGATGCGAACACCGGGGAGCTGTTTTTT
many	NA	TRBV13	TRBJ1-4	CASSDGQNEKLFF	TGTGCCAGCAGCGACGGACAGAATGAAAAACTGTTTTTT
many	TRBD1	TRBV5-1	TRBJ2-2	CASRPGQDYTGELFF	TGCGCCAGCAGGCCGGGACAGGACTACACCGGGGAGCTGTTTTTT
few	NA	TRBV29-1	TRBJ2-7	CSVEGTSNSYSSYEQYF	TGCAGCGTTGAAGGAACCAGTAATTCTTACAGCTCCTACGAGCAGTACTTC